Below are 11 T cell receptor beta chains sequenced from a single sample in a study of T cell responses to AZD1222 COVID-19 vaccine. The assay was immunoSEQ multiplex PCR, and TCRdb's table has in-frame clones only and misses some. The sample has 75,000 to 95,000 clones, 85% seen once; the top ten hold 4.5%. The sample in question was peripheral blood, obtained 28 days after the second AZD1222 dose. Receptors originate from an adult who received the AZD1222 COVID-19 vaccine.

The chain has TRBV2 and TRBJ1-2, with 12 bases aligning to TRBD1. The V gene's germline CDR1 is SNHLY and CDR2 FYNNEI. V shed 7 bases and J 8 bases; nucleotides not matched to a gene: 11. This CDR3 is built from 15 residues. DNA for the CDR3: TGTGCCAGCAATAGGGGACAGGGGGCGCGAGAAGGCTACACCTTC. It is translated as CASNRGQGAREGYTF.

The CDR3 protein is CAWRDVYGEQFF. CDR3 coding DNA: TGTGCCTGGAGGGACGTATACGGCGAGCAGTTCTTC. V gene TRBV30 combines with J gene TRBJ2-1, with unresolved D. Germline values: CDR1 GTSNPN, CDR2 SVGIG (reference sequence). The CDR3 is made up of 12 amino acids. The V and J ends lost 3 bases and 10 bases respectively, with 13 bases between them.

J is TRBJ1-1 and V is TRBV15; no definite D call. V was shortened by 0 bases and J by 4 bases, with 12 bases between the two germline ends. The germline V gene encodes CDR1 LNHNV and CDR2 YYDKDF (reference sequence). This CDR3 has 15 residues. The DNA of the CDR3 is TGTGCCACCAGCAGAGATCTGGTAGGCGGCACTGAAGCTTTCTTT. It codes for CATSRDLVGGTEAFF.

This clone was counted between two and nine times. The rearrangement uses TRBV6-5 and TRBJ2-3, with D possibly matching TRBD2 (6 bases). The CDR3 sequence is 11 residues long. V dropped 6 bases and J dropped 5 bases, with 6 bases sitting between them. Germline CDR1 is MNHEY and CDR2 is SVGAGI. The CDR3 spells CASRGGDTQYF. CDR3 in DNA: TGTGCCAGCAGGGGGGGAGATACGCAGTATTTT.

The chain uses TRBV30 and TRBJ1-1; no definite D call. Trimming pared 1 base from V and 7 bases from J, leaving 4 bases between. Germline V lookup: CDR1 GTSNPN, CDR2 SVGIG (reference sequence). The length of the CDR3 is 10 residues. CDR3 sequence reads: CAWSGHEAFF. DNA for the CDR3: TGTGCCTGGAGTGGTCATGAAGCTTTCTTT.

The rearrangement links TRBV12-3 or TRBV12-4 to TRBJ1-2; 8 bases match TRBD1. The V gene end was trimmed by 4 bases and the J gene end by 6 bases; junction bases not matched to a gene: 1. The CDR3 extends over 12 amino acids. Written as DNA, the CDR3 is TGTGCCAGCAGTTCGGGACAGGATGGCTACACCTTC. This gives the protein CASSSGQDGYTF.

This chain uses TRBV9 with TRBJ2-3; TRBD2 matches 7 bases. Germline V gene sequence: CDR1 SGDLS, CDR2 YYNGEE. With V trimmed by 3 bases and J by 1 base, 8 bases remained unmatched. The CDR3 is made up of 16 amino acids. This chain's CDR3 is CASSGSGTTGTDTQYF. In nucleotides, the CDR3 is TGTGCCAGCAGCGGATCCGGGACTACCGGCACAGATACGCAGTATTTT.

The chain uses TRBV4-2 and TRBJ2-3; D remains ambiguous. Germline-derived CDR1 and CDR2 are LGHNA and YNFKEQ. The length of the CDR3 is 14 residues. With 0 bases removed from V and 6 bases from J, the gap between germline ends came to 10 bases. CDR3 sequence reads: CASSQEFGTDTQYF. As DNA, the CDR3 is TGTGCCAGCAGCCAAGAGTTCGGTACGGATACGCAGTATTTT.

The chain carries TRBV7-3 and TRBJ2-7, with 9 positions matching TRBD1. The length of the CDR3 is 16 residues. V dropped 2 bases and J dropped 6; count of bases not matched to a gene: 11. Germline lookup yields CDR1 SGHTA and CDR2 FQGTGA. CDR3 in amino acids: CASSLPEGQGWGEQYF. In DNA form, the CDR3 reads TGTGCCAGCAGCTTACCGGAGGGACAGGGATGGGGCGAGCAGTACTTC. Full variable domain (remainder filled in from reference TRBV7-3 and TRBJ2-7): GAGVSQTPSNKVTEKGKYVELRCDPISGHTALYWYRQSLGQGPEFLIYFQGTGAADDSGLPNDRFFAVRPEGSVSTLKIQRTERGDSAVYLCASSLPEGQGWGEQYFGPGTRLTVT.

V and J are TRBV5-4 and TRBJ2-6, with D tentatively TRBD1 (7 bases). This CDR3 has 18 amino acids. V gave up 0 bases and J gave up 2 bases, with 15 bases separating them. The germline CDR1 and CDR2 sequences are SGHNT and YYREEE (reference sequence). The DNA for the CDR3 is TGTGCCAGCAGCTTGGTCGGCCAGGGGGAGGCTGGGGCCAACGTCCTGACTTTC. Translation: CASSLVGQGEAGANVLTF.

By share of the sample, this clone is medium-sized. CDR3 residues: CASSLGTSGVETQYF. CDR3 nucleotide sequence: TGCGCCAGCAGCTTGGGAACTAGCGGGGTCGAGACCCAGTACTTC. V usage is TRBV5-1 and J usage is TRBJ2-5; 10 nucleotides align to TRBD2. The V gene's germline CDR1 is SGHRS and CDR2 YFSETQ. V trimming: 0 bases; J trimming: 5 bases; junction bases outside the gene matches: 4. CDR3 size: 15 residues.